Listed below are T cell receptor beta chains from one sample, sequenced in a study of cytomegalovirus exposure and HLA in healthy donors. Measured with immunoSEQ multiplex PCR; TCRdb has only the in-frame clones, and not every one. The sample holds a few hundred thousand clones; approximately 83% are singletons and the top ten take 10%. What was sequenced was PBMCs. These receptors all come from a woman aged 45-65 years in good health and CMV-seropositive. Both conserved end residues are part of each CDR3. Each record gives: D gene, clone size, J gene, CDR3 length, V gene, CDR3 DNA, CDR3 protein. The D gene is left open where the match is weak. Part of the rows lack a size; the others show once, few, many or a class for expanded clones.

TRBD1 | NA | TRBJ1-1 | 13 | TRBV27 | TGTGCCACCCTTCGACAGGGAAGGACTGAAGCTTTCTTT | CATLRQGRTEAFF
TRBD1 | NA | TRBJ2-1 | 15 | TRBV18 | TGTGCCAGCTTGCCCCGGGACAGGGGCGTGAATGAGCAGTTCTTC | CASLPRDRGVNEQFF
NA | NA | TRBJ1-5 | 15 | TRBV5-4 | TGTGCCAGCAGCTTGGCTCCAGGGATGAATCAGCCCCAGCATTTT | CASSLAPGMNQPQHF
NA | NA | TRBJ2-2 | 15 | TRBV5-4 | TGTGCCAGCAGCCGCATGGGGCCGAACACCGGGGAGCTGTTTTTT | CASSRMGPNTGELFF
TRBD1 | once | TRBJ2-5 | 15 | TRBV6-1 | TGTGCCAGCAGTGCAAACAGGGGGCGCCGAGAGACCCAGTACTTC | CASSANRGRRETQYF
NA | NA | TRBJ1-5 | 14 | TRBV19 | TGTGCCAGTAGTATGGCTGAGGTCAATCAGCCCCAGCATTTT | CASSMAEVNQPQHF
TRBD1 | NA | TRBJ1-1 | 17 | TRBV28 | TGTGCCAGCACCCTGACGGGACAGGGAGCGTCGAACACTGAAGCTTTCTTT | CASTLTGQGASNTEAFF
TRBD1 | NA | TRBJ2-7 | 15 | TRBV19 | TGTGCCAGTAACGATAGGGGGCAGGGTCGGTACGAGCAGTACTTC | CASNDRGQGRYEQYF
TRBD2 | NA | TRBJ2-2 | 16 | TRBV7-3 | TGTGCCAGCAGCTCCCAAACGACTAGCGGGGCCGGGGAGCTGTTTTTT | CASSSQTTSGAGELFF
NA | NA | TRBJ1-6 | 13 | TRBV27 | TGTGCCAGCAGTCGGGAGCGGAATTCACCCCTCCACTTT | CASSRERNSPLHF
NA | NA | TRBJ2-7 | 11 | TRBV29-1 | TGCAGCGTTACAGAAGCCTACGAGCAGTACTTC | CSVTEAYEQYF
NA | NA | TRBJ2-2 | 14 | TRBV6-6 | TGTGCCAGCAGTAGCTCGGGACAAGTCTGGGAGCTGTTTTTT | CASSSSGQVWELFF
NA | NA | TRBJ1-2 | 14 | TRBV6-1 | TGTGCCAGCAGCCGCCGAGGGCTGAACTATGGCTACACCTTC | CASSRRGLNYGYTF
NA | NA | TRBJ1-1 | 20 | TRBV6-4 | TGTGCCAGCAGTGACCGCAGCGAGGAAATTGGACTGGGATACAACACTGAAGCTTTCTTT | CASSDRSEEIGLGYNTEAFF
TRBD1 | NA | TRBJ1-1 | 14 | TRBV19 | TGTGCCAGTAGTATTGACAGGGCGAACACTGAAGCTTTCTTT | CASSIDRANTEAFF
TRBD1 | once | TRBJ2-7 | 16 | TRBV6-6 | TGTGCCAGCAGTTACCACCCCGGGGACAGCTCCTACGAGCAGTACTTC | CASSYHPGDSSYEQYF
NA | NA | TRBJ1-4 | 13 | TRBV10-3 | TGTGCCATCAGCAGGGGAAGGACTGAAAAACTGTTTTTT | CAISRGRTEKLFF
TRBD1 | NA | TRBJ1-4 | 14 | TRBV7-9 | TGTGCCAGCAGCCTCGGGACAGGGAATGAAAAACTGTTTTTT | CASSLGTGNEKLFF
NA | once | TRBJ2-2 | 17 | TRBV5-1 | TGCGCCAGCAGCCCCTCACACCTGGACAGTAAAGGCGGGGAGCTGTTTTTT | CASSPSHLDSKGGELFF
NA | NA | TRBJ1-1 | 13 | TRBV6-5 | TGTGCCAGCACCAACAGTGATTTCGCTGAAGCTTTCTTT | CASTNSDFAEAFF
NA | NA | TRBJ1-1 | 15 | TRBV7-8 | TGTGCCAGCAGCTTAGTAGTGACAGCAAACACTGAAGCTTTCTTT | CASSLVVTANTEAFF
NA | NA | TRBJ2-1 | 15 | TRBV7-2 | TGTGCCAGCAGCTTACGGGGGATGCTTTACAATGAGCAGTTCTTC | CASSLRGMLYNEQFF
NA | NA | TRBJ1-3 | 17 | TRBV18 | TGTGCCAGCTCACCTGTCGGGACACAATTGTCTGGAAACACCATATATTTT | CASSPVGTQLSGNTIYF
NA | NA | TRBJ1-1 | 17 | TRBV19 | TGTGCCAGTAGTATCGGTGCGGAGATCCCTTTGAACACTGAAGCTTTCTTT | CASSIGAEIPLNTEAFF
TRBD1 | NA | TRBJ2-5 | 17 | TRBV6-4 | TGTGCCAGCAGAAGCCGAGAGGGGGCAGGGTTGGATGAGACCCAGTACTTC | CASRSREGAGLDETQYF
NA | NA | TRBJ2-5 | 13 | TRBV5-4 | TGTGCCAGCAGCTCACGACTGAACCGGGCCCAGTACTTC | CASSSRLNRAQYF
NA | NA | TRBJ2-3 | 16 | TRBV11-2 | TGTGCCAGCAGCTTACTTCGTGGCCTAGACACAGATACGCAGTATTTT | CASSLLRGLDTDTQYF
TRBD2 | NA | TRBJ2-5 | 14 | TRBV10-3 | TGTGCCATCGCCCGACTAGCGGCCCAAGAGACCCAGTACTTC | CAIARLAAQETQYF
NA | few | TRBJ2-7 | 14 | TRBV4-3 | TGCGCCAGCAGCCAAGATCGAGGCTCCTACGAGCAGTACTTC | CASSQDRGSYEQYF
NA | NA | TRBJ2-5 | 14 | TRBV7-9 | TGTGCCAGCAGCTTTGGGGGGATCGTCGAGACCCAGTACTTC | CASSFGGIVETQYF
TRBD1 | few | TRBJ1-5 | 15 | TRBV6-6 | TGTGCCAGCAGTTACGCCAGGACAGGGGAACAGCCCCAGCATTTT | CASSYARTGEQPQHF
TRBD1 | NA | TRBJ1-2 | 17 | TRBV13 | TGTGCCAGCAGCCACGTCAGGGGGCGAGGTTCTAACTATGGCTACACCTTC | CASSHVRGRGSNYGYTF
TRBD2 | NA | TRBJ2-5 | 17 | TRBV10-3 | TGTGCCATCAGGAGGGGATCGGGACTAGCGGATCAAGAGACCCAGTACTTC | CAIRRGSGLADQETQYF
NA | NA | TRBJ2-5 | 13 | TRBV7-8 | TGTGCCAGCAGCTTCAGGACGGGGGAGACCCAGTACTTC | CASSFRTGETQYF
TRBD1 | NA | TRBJ2-3 | 14 | TRBV7-3 | TGTGCCAGCAGGGGGACAGGGGGTTCAGATACGCAGTATTTT | CASRGTGGSDTQYF
NA | NA | TRBJ2-7 | 14 | TRBV30 | TGTGCCTGGGGGGAGGCAGCTAGCTCCTACGAGCAGTACTTC | CAWGEAASSYEQYF
NA | NA | TRBJ1-1 | 15 | TRBV11-2 | TGTGCCAGCAGCTTTAGCACTTTTGGGAACACTGAAGCTTTCTTT | CASSFSTFGNTEAFF
TRBD1 | NA | TRBJ2-7 | 16 | TRBV7-2 | TGTGCCAGCAGCTCCCCCTCGACAGGGTGGGACGGCGAGCAGTACTTC | CASSSPSTGWDGEQYF
NA | NA | TRBJ1-5 | 15 | TRBV30 | TGTGCCTGGAGTCCGGGAGGGCCCCTTAATCAGCCCCAGCATTTT | CAWSPGGPLNQPQHF
NA | few | TRBJ1-5 | 15 | TRBV2 | TGTGCCAGCAGTGAGAGCGGGCTTAGCAATCAGCCCCAGCATTTT | CASSESGLSNQPQHF
NA | NA | TRBJ1-1 | 14 | TRBV6-1 | TGTGCCAGCAGTGATTCTTTATTTAACACTGAAGCTTTCTTT | CASSDSLFNTEAFF
TRBD1 | NA | TRBJ1-1 | 18 | TRBV18 | TGTGCCAGCTACGACCCAGGGACAGCGAGTTTTCAGAACACTGAAGCTTTCTTT | CASYDPGTASFQNTEAFF
TRBD1 | NA | TRBJ2-2 | 15 | TRBV27 | TGTGCCAGCAGGACAGGGATGAGGAGCACCGGGGAGCTGTTTTTT | CASRTGMRSTGELFF
NA | NA | TRBJ1-4 | 14 | TRBV6-1 | TGTGCCAGCAAGAACCCGCGGAGTAATGAAAAACTGTTTTTT | CASKNPRSNEKLFF
TRBD2 | NA | TRBJ2-3 | 18 | TRBV7-9 | TGTGCCAGCAGCTTAGAATTGACTAGCGGGGGGAATGAAGATACGCAGTATTTT | CASSLELTSGGNEDTQYF
TRBD2 | NA | TRBJ2-3 | 16 | TRBV19 | TGTGCCAGTAGTAGGGCCCTGACTAGCGTCGCAGATACGCAGTATTTT | CASSRALTSVADTQYF
NA | NA | TRBJ2-3 | 14 | TRBV19 | TGTGCCAGTAGTATTAGGAGACCCACAGATACGCAGTATTTT | CASSIRRPTDTQYF
NA | NA | TRBJ1-1 | 13 | TRBV2 | TGTGCCAGCAACTCGGACCAGGGGACTGAAGCTTTCTTT | CASNSDQGTEAFF
TRBD2 | once | TRBJ2-3 | 17 | TRBV5-1 | TGCGCCAGCAGCTTGAGGCTAGCGGGGGGGCCAGGAGATACGCAGTATTTT | CASSLRLAGGPGDTQYF
NA | few | TRBJ1-1 | 13 | TRBV27 | TGTGCCAGCAGTCCTTCTCCGAACACTGAAGCTTTCTTT | CASSPSPNTEAFF
NA | few | TRBJ1-2 | 13 | TRBV6-6 | TGTGCCAGCAGTCTCCCCAGCGGTTATGGCTACACCTTC | CASSLPSGYGYTF
NA | few | TRBJ1-1 | 15 | TRBV7-9 | TGTGCCAGCACGCTTAGATCAGGCCCTGACACTGAAGCTTTCTTT | CASTLRSGPDTEAFF
NA | NA | TRBJ2-7 | 15 | TRBV5-6 | TGTGCCAGCAGCTTCTTGTCGGGGAGTAGGTACGAGCAGTACTTC | CASSFLSGSRYEQYF